This record looks at one T cell receptor beta chain sequence and its context. This specimen belongs to a study of blood T cell repertoires in COVID-19. For the study at large: The samples span acute and convalescent COVID-19 from the United States, Italy and Spain. From T cells, B-cell-depleted T cells, or PBMCs came the material, which was cDNA or gDNA.

V lost 4 bases and J 8 bases, leaving 12 bases between the germline ends. CDR1 and CDR2 from the germline V gene are MNHEY and SMNVEV (reference sequence). The CDR3 loop spans 14 amino acids. Per the original data handling: Reference gene primers were amplified, and this amplification served to estimate nucleated cell counts. Assay: immunoSEQ multiplex PCR; the TCRdb copy retains only in-frame clones and omits some. V and J calls and clone size are as listed in that table; D and trimming were resolved from the DNA. Among some 66,000 clones listed, approximately 80% were seen once. The sequence was obtained from a man in his 60s with acute or convalescent COVID-19. The specimen was peripheral blood. The genes are TRBV27 and TRBJ1-6; a weak D match, TRBD1 (5 bases). The chain's CDR3 is CASSSWGGDSPLHF. The CDR3 coding sequence is TGTGCCAGCAGTTCGTGGGGAGGGGATTCACCCCTCCACTTT.